This T cell receptor (beta chain) derives from a study of blood T cell repertoires in COVID-19. Study-level background: T cells, B-cell-depleted T cells, or PBMCs supplied cDNA or gDNA.

Here immunoSEQ multiplex PCR was the method, and the copy in TCRdb shows in-frame clones only, minus some. The table has more than 60,000 clones, roughly nine tenths seen once. Germline V CDR1 and CDR2: SGHRS, YFSETQ. Losses at the gene ends were 3 bases for V and 4 bases for J; bases not matched to a gene: 6. The CDR3 spans 16 residues. The source of this sequence is a man aged 50-59 years with active COVID-19. Sequencing was done on a sample of peripheral blood. The chain uses TRBV5-1 and TRBJ2-1; TRBD2 agrees at 11 bases. The CDR3 nucleotides are TGCGCCAGCAGCTCCGCGGCTAGCGGGGGGTACAATGAGCAGTTCTTC. Translating gives CASSSAASGGYNEQFF. Supplemented by reference TRBV5-1 and TRBJ2-1, the full variable domain reads KAGVTQTPRYLIKTRGQQVTLSCSPISGHRSVSWYQQTPGQGLQFLFEYFSETQRNKGNFPGRFSGRQFSNSRSEMNVSTLELGDSALYLCASSSAASGGYNEQFFGPGTRLTVL.